The T cell receptor beta chain described here comes from a study of blood T cell repertoires in COVID-19. The overall study: Sites in the United States, Italy and Spain provided acute and convalescent COVID-19 samples. PBMCs, B-cell-depleted T cells, or T cells were the source of the cDNA or gDNA that made up the material.

As processed by the authors: Quantification of nucleated cells was approximated via reference gene primer amplification. Profiled with immunoSEQ multiplex PCR; TCRdb holds only in-frame clones, not every one. V, J and clone size reflect that table, while D and trimming were determined from the DNA. The sample includes 60,000 or so clones, roughly four fifths of them seen just once. The sequence was obtained from a man aged 80 or over with acute or convalescent COVID-19. Sequenced material: peripheral blood.

In DNA form, the CDR3 reads TGCGCCAGCAGCTTGGGACTCAACCAAGAGACCCAGTACTTC. Protein sequence: CASSLGLNQETQYF. This chain uses TRBV5-1 with TRBJ2-5; D ambiguous. V was cut by 0 bases and J by 0 bases, with 6 bases left in between. Germline V gene sequence: CDR1 SGHRS, CDR2 YFSETQ. The length of the CDR3 is 14 residues. Based on the CDR3 plus reference TRBV5-1 and TRBJ2-5, the full variable domain is KAGVTQTPRYLIKTRGQQVTLSCSPISGHRSVSWYQQTPGQGLQFLFEYFSETQRNKGNFPGRFSGRQFSNSRSEMNVSTLELGDSALYLCASSLGLNQETQYFGPGTRLLVL.